A single sample gave rise to the 31 T cell receptor beta chains below, sequenced in a study of T cells in Graves' hyperthyroidism and ophthalmopathy (dated by TCRdb to between 2018 and 2021). The library was made by multiplex PCR. The sample was run on an Illumina HiSeq 2000. TCR beta CDR3 regions were amplified from RNA transcripts. The TCR CDR3 was subjected to a first round of RT-PCR using the HTBI primer set and the Qiagen OneStep RT-PCR kit. TCRdb itself trimmed the public reads at Q25 with fastp, ran MiXCR and retained productive beta chains. When rows share a CDR3 protein, they turn into one entry using the most common DNA and genes. The sample data list under 650,000 distinct CDR3 sequences, and around 15% of these were observed just once. The ten largest clones add up to around 3.9% of the sample. The sequencing sample was made of blood. The receptor set was obtained from a woman aged 30 to 39 with Graves' hyperthyroidism.

Concerning this clonotype itself: Germline and junction disagree at one end, which may indicate a read error. V and J are TRBV3-1 and TRBJ2-2; D is tentatively TRBD1 or TRBD2 (5 bases each). Germline V gene lookup returns CDR1 LGHDT and CDR2 YNNKEL (reference sequence). CDR3 length equals 18 residues. CDR3 protein: CASSLTLGTLGNTGELLF. CDR3 sequence (DNA): TGTGCCAGCAGCCTCACCCTCGGGACCTTAGGGAACACCGGGGAGCTGCTTTTT.

This chain links TRBV20-1 with TRBJ1-1; 8 nucleotides line up with TRBD1. V dropped 5 bases and J dropped 1; count of bases not matched to a gene: 9. This CDR3 region has 15 residues. Germline CDR1 is DFQATT and CDR2 is SNEGSKA (reference sequence). The chain's CDR3 is CSAPEQGGSNTEAFF. The CDR3 DNA follows: TGCAGTGCTCCGGAACAGGGGGGGTCGAACACTGAAGCTTTCTTT.

The CDR3 region is CASSLKVTGGGGRTDTQYF. CDR3 nucleotides: TGTGCCAGCAGTTTAAAGGTCACGGGGGGGGGGGGGCGCACAGATACGCAGTATTTT. The V and J genes are TRBV12-3 or TRBV12-4 and TRBJ2-3, with 8 positions matching TRBD2. CDR3 length equals 19 residues. The V segment lost 2 bases and the J segment 1 base; nucleotides outside the gene matches: 14.

This clonotype was counted a few times. This chain connects TRBV29-1 to TRBJ1-5; D perhaps matches TRBD1 (5 bases). Trimming took 6 bases from V and 3 from J, leaving 27 bases between them. The CDR3 is 18 amino acids. Germline V CDR1 and CDR2: SQVTM, ANQGSEA. In DNA, the CDR3 is TGCAGCGTCAGACCGAGAGCAGGGACGACGGGAGCCAATCAGCCCCAGCATTTT. Translation gives CSVRPRAGTTGANQPQHF.

This clonotype came up many times. This chain uses TRBV20-1 with TRBJ2-5; D may be TRBD1 (5 bases). CDR1 is DFQATT and CDR2 is SNEGSKA in the germline V gene (reference sequence). The ends were cut back, 0 bases at V and 7 bases at J, with 15 bases in the middle. This CDR3 has 14 residues. The CDR3 DNA reads as TGCAGTGCTAGAGATCGGCTTAGGGGTTGGACCCAGTACTTC. Translation gives CSARDRLRGWTQYF.

This clonotype was seen many times. V gene TRBV13 combines with J gene TRBJ2-4; D is undetermined. From germline, CDR1 is PRHDT and CDR2 FYEKMQ (reference sequence). Trimming shortened V by 1 base and J by 7 bases, and 20 bases separated the two germline ends. The CDR3 totals 17 residues. As DNA, the CDR3 is TGTGCCAGCAGCTTAGATGGTGCTGGACCCACGCCGAACATTCAGTACTTC. It yields the protein CASSLDGAGPTPNIQYF.

Comment on this clonotype: One end of the junction fails to match germline, which may point to a read error. The chain joins TRBV7-9 to TRBJ1-6; 11 nucleotides line up with TRBD1. The CDR3 is 15 amino acids. CDR1 is SEHNR, CDR2 FQNEAQ, per germline (reference sequence). The CDR3 reads CANSPRDRGNSPLHF. CDR3 DNA: TGTGCCAACAGCCCCCGGGACAGGGGGAATTCACCCCTCCACTTT.

The chain recombines TRBV7-9 with TRBJ2-7, with D possibly matching TRBD2 (7 bases). Trimming cost V 8 bases and J 0 bases, with 8 bases left between them. From germline, CDR1 is SEHNR and CDR2 FQNEAQ (reference sequence). CDR3 length equals 12 residues. The CDR3 loop is CASGGASYEQYF. Here the CDR3 DNA reads TGTGCCAGCGGGGGGGCCTCCTACGAGCAGTACTTC.

A word on this clonotype: A much bigger clone sits one base away, suggesting this may be a read error. No conserved phenylalanine or tryptophan ends this CDR3, so it is likely a read error. The chain couples TRBV12-3 or TRBV12-4 to TRBJ2-1, with a possible D match to TRBD1 (6 bases). The CDR3 contains 13 residues. The V gene lost 8 bases and the J gene lost 5 bases, with 13 bases spanning the gap. CDR3 region: CASSPWTDNEQFL. The DNA for the CDR3 is TGTGCCAGCTCACCCTGGACAGACAATGAGCAGTTCCTC.

This clonotype occurred a few times. At one end, the junction sequence differs from germline, possibly due to a read error. The chain couples TRBV28 to TRBJ1-2, with a weak D call TRBD1 (5 bases). The germline CDR1 and CDR2 sequences are MDHEN and SYDVKM. The CDR3 has 13 residues. The CDR3 DNA sequence: TGTGCCAGCAGCCAAGACAGTAACTATGGCTGCACCTTC. Amino acid sequence: CASSQDSNYGCTF.

This clonotype was observed a few times. This sequence may be a read error, since a much larger clone differs from it by one base. This chain uses TRBV7-2 with TRBJ2-5; D not certain. CDR1 SGHTA and CDR2 FQGNSA come from the germline V gene. The CDR3 consists of 11 residues. V was cut by 2 bases and J by 6 bases, with 4 bases left in between. CDR3 DNA sequence: TGTGCCAGCAGCTTAAGGCAGACCCAGTACTTC. Its protein product is CASSLRQTQYF.

This clonotype has just one count. The V gene is TRBV28, the J gene TRBJ1-2; 10 bases agree with TRBD1. The V gene end was trimmed by 8 bases and the J gene end by 3 bases; junction bases not matched to a gene: 6. Germline V gives CDR1 MDHEN, CDR2 SYDVKM. This CDR3 region has 14 residues. The CDR3 nucleotides read TGTGCCAGCGCTAGACAGGGGGCTTACTATGGCTACACCTTC. This codes for CASARQGAYYGYTF.

This clonotype was seen many times. CDR3 loop: CASSLRNGEAFF. CDR3 DNA: TGTGCCAGCAGCCTTAGGAACGGTGAAGCTTTCTTT. This chain joins TRBV7-2 and TRBJ1-1; the D is unclear. The ends were cut back, 5 bases at V and 7 bases at J, with 11 bases in the middle. This CDR3 is 12 amino acids long. Germline V CDR1 and CDR2: SGHTA, FQGNSA.

The CDR3 reads CASSRSGTGSFGYTF. In DNA form, the CDR3 reads TGCGCCAGCAGCCGCTCCGGGACAGGGTCTTTTGGCTACACCTTC. The rearrangement links TRBV4-3 to TRBJ1-2; 9 nucleotides agree with TRBD1. This CDR3 has 15 amino acids. The J segment lost 7 bases and the V segment lost 4 bases, leaving 10 bases of the junction unmatched. Germline CDR1 and CDR2: LGHNA and YSLEER.

This clonotype was picked up many times. The chain recombines TRBV7-8 with TRBJ2-2, with D unclear. V was cut by 10 bases and J by 2 bases, with 11 bases left in between. This CDR3 spans 13 amino acids. Per germline, CDR1 SGHVS and CDR2 FQNEAQ. CDR3 nucleotides: TGTGCCATTGGACCCGTCAACACCGGGGAGCTGTTTTTT. It translates to CAIGPVNTGELFF. The full variable domain, in which reference TRBV7-8 and TRBJ2-2 provide the parts outside the CDR3, is GAGVSQSPRYKVAKRGQDVALRCDPISGHVSLFWYQQALGQGPEFLTYFQNEAQLDKSGLPSDRFFAERPEGSVSTLKIQRTQQEDSAVYLCAIGPVNTGELFFGEGSRLTVL.

This sequence joins TRBV6-1 and TRBJ2-1; D call uncertain. Deletions cut 8 bases from V and 4 bases from J, with 15 bases between. The germline gives CDR1 MNHNS, CDR2 SASEGT. The CDR3 loop spans 14 amino acids. The CDR3 sequence: CASEKAVGYNEQFF. In DNA form, the CDR3 reads TGTGCCAGCGAAAAGGCAGTCGGATACAATGAGCAGTTCTTC.

The table lists this clonotype with a few counts. This chain connects TRBV7-2 to TRBJ2-1; possibly TRBD2 for D (6 bases). There are 13 residues in the CDR3. The germline V gene encodes CDR1 SGHTA and CDR2 FQGNSA. Between the trimmed V and J ends, which lost 5 bases and 9 bases, there was a span of 14 bases. The CDR3 coding sequence is TGTGCCAGCAGCCCCACTATGGGGGGTGAGCAGTTCTTC. This sequence encodes CASSPTMGGEQFF.

The rearrangement links TRBV19 to TRBJ1-1; D is unclear. Deletions cut 0 bases from V and 6 bases from J, with 8 bases between. In germline, CDR1 is LNHDA, CDR2 SQIVND (reference sequence). There are 13 residues in the CDR3. The chain's CDR3 is CASSIDLRAEAFF. The CDR3 DNA is TGTGCCAGTAGTATAGATCTGCGCGCTGAAGCTTTCTTT.

This clonotype was counted ten times or more. The chain links TRBV12-3 or TRBV12-4 to TRBJ1-2; tentatively, D is TRBD1 (5 bases). The CDR3 totals 19 residues. The germline V and J ends were trimmed by 3 bases and 2 bases, with 25 bases remaining between them. This chain's CDR3 is CASSFSGPRPPRMNYGYTF. The CDR3 nucleotides are TGTGCCAGCAGTTTTTCGGGGCCACGTCCACCGAGAATGAACTATGGCTACACCTTC.

This clonotype was seen ten or more times. The chain recombines TRBV20-1 with TRBJ2-7; D unresolved. Germline V gene data show CDR1 as DFQATT and CDR2 as SNEGSKA (reference sequence). V was clipped by 3 bases and J by 4 bases, with 16 bases between them. The CDR3 covers 14 residues. CDR3 bases: TGCAGTGCTAGGCCCGGACCTCAAGGTTACGAGCAGTACTTC. Translated: CSARPGPQGYEQYF.

This clonotype was detected many times. The chain has TRBV20-1 and TRBJ2-1, with 9 bases matching TRBD2. The CDR3 contains 14 residues. The germline gives CDR1 DFQATT, CDR2 SNEGSKA (reference sequence). V dropped 6 bases and J dropped 3; count of bases not matched to a gene: 6. The CDR3 DNA reads as TGCAGTGCGTTAGCGGGAGAAAACTACAATGAGCAGTTCTTC. Translated, it gives CSALAGENYNEQFF.

This clonotype was picked up many times. The V and J genes are TRBV28 and TRBJ1-5, with 11 positions matching TRBD1. Germline loops: CDR1 MDHEN, CDR2 SYDVKM. Trimming took 8 bases from V and 7 from J; bases not matched to a gene: 13. CDR3 size: 16 residues. The CDR3: CASGAGTGGRKQPQHF. DNA for the CDR3: TGTGCCAGCGGCGCGGGGACAGGGGGAAGAAAACAGCCCCAGCATTTT.

The rearrangement uses TRBV24-1 and TRBJ2-3; 7 bases are a match to TRBD1. CDR3 length equals 18 residues. V lost 3 bases, J lost 4 bases, and 15 bases stayed unmatched. Germline CDR1 is KGHDR and CDR2 is SFDVKD. The CDR3 loop reads CATSDNNAGTEGADTQYF. CDR3 in DNA: TGTGCCACCAGTGATAACAATGCCGGGACAGAGGGGGCAGATACGCAGTATTTT.

This clonotype was observed at least ten times. The V gene is TRBV6-5, the J gene TRBJ2-1; D is perhaps TRBD2 (5 bases). CDR1 and CDR2 (germline): MNHEY, SVGAGI. The CDR3 is made up of 17 amino acids. Trimming pared 0 bases from V and 8 bases from J, leaving 20 bases between. CDR3 sequence (DNA): TGTGCCAGCAGTTACTCCCGACCCTGGGAGCTGGGCGATGAGCAGTTCTTC. Translating it yields CASSYSRPWELGDEQFF.

On this clonotype itself: Just one base apart from a much larger clone, this may be a read error. J is TRBJ2-7 and V is TRBV6-1; D ambiguous. The CDR3 consists of 13 residues. CDR1 is MNHNS and CDR2 is SASEGT in the germline V gene. Between the trimmed V and J ends, which lost 3 bases and 4 bases, there was a span of 10 bases. The CDR3 sequence is CASSDSFGYEQYF. CDR3 DNA sequence: TGTGCCAGCAGTGACAGTTTCGGGTACGAGCAGTACTTC.

This clonotype has a handful of counts. This sequence joins TRBV5-8 and TRBJ1-2, with D unclear. Between the trimmed V and J ends, which lost 4 bases and 3 bases, there was a span of 7 bases. CDR1 SGHTS and CDR2 YDEGEE come from the germline V gene. The CDR3 sequence is 12 residues long. CDR3: CASSRMDYGYTF. The CDR3 DNA follows: TGTGCCAGCAGCCGAATGGACTATGGCTACACCTTC.

This clonotype was observed at least ten times. The J gene is TRBJ1-1, the V gene TRBV12-3 or TRBV12-4, with 9 bases lining up with TRBD1. Losses at the gene ends were 5 bases for V and 12 bases for J; bases not matched to a gene: 4. The CDR3 has 11 residues. The CDR3 coding sequence is TGTGCCAGCAGTCCCGGGACAGGGCCTTTCTTT. It yields the protein CASSPGTGPFF.

Here the CDR3 reads CASSLPLSARINEQFF. For the CDR3, the DNA is TGTGCCAGCAGCTTACCTCTTTCGGCTCGGATCAATGAGCAGTTCTTC. The genes are TRBV13 and TRBJ2-1; D unresolved. Germline V gives CDR1 PRHDT, CDR2 FYEKMQ (reference sequence). Trimming took 2 bases from V and 6 from J, leaving 17 bases between them. This CDR3 has 16 residues.

This clonotype came up many times. The genes are TRBV2 and TRBJ1-2; TRBD1 matches 8 bases. The CDR3 contains 14 residues. After removal of 4 bases from V and 3 bases from J, the junction contained 4 bases not matched to a gene. Germline lookup yields CDR1 SNHLY and CDR2 FYNNEI. This CDR3 reads CASSGETGDYGYTF. The CDR3 DNA reads as TGTGCCAGCAGTGGAGAGACAGGGGACTATGGCTACACCTTC.

This clonotype was detected a few times. The rearrangement links TRBV6-6 to TRBJ2-5; 13 bases align to TRBD2. Germline values: CDR1 MNHNY, CDR2 SVGAGI (reference sequence). The CDR3 contains 16 residues. Trimming removed 0 bases from V and 3 bases from J; junction bases left unmatched: 1. The CDR3 bases are TGTGCCAGCAGTTACTCTGGGACTAGCGGGAAAGAGACCCAGTACTTC. Its protein product is CASSYSGTSGKETQYF.

Ten or more counts support this clonotype. The chain uses TRBV7-2 and TRBJ2-5; unclear D gene. CDR1 and CDR2 from the germline V gene are SGHTA and FQGNSA. V was cut by 5 bases and J by 5 bases, with 15 bases left in between. CDR3 length: 14 residues. CDR3 residues: CASSQMGLGETQYF. CDR3 nucleotides: TGTGCCAGCAGCCAGATGGGCCTTGGGGAGACCCAGTACTTC.